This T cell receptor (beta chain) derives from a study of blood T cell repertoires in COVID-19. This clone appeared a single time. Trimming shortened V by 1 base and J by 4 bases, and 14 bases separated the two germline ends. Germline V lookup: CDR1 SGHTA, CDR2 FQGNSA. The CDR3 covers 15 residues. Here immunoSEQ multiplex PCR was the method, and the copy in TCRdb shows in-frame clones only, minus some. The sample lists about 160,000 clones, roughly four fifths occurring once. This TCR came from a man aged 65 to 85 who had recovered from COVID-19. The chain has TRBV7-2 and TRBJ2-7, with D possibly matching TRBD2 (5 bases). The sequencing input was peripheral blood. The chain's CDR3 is CASSLGSFGKYEQYF. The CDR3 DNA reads TGTGCCAGCAGCTTAGGTAGTTTCGGGAAATACGAGCAGTACTTC.